This T cell receptor (beta chain) is drawn from a study of CD39 and CD103 CD8 tumor-infiltrating T cells. Findings and limits, study-wide: DP TIL clonotypes were rarely found in blood or uninvolved lymph node.

CDR1 and CDR2 (germline): DFQATT, SNEGSKA (reference sequence). CDR3 length: 11 amino acids. With 0 bases removed from V and 4 bases from J, the gap between germline ends came to 4 bases. Sequencing was performed with immunoSEQ multiplex PCR; in TCRdb, only in-frame clones are kept and a portion is missing. Seen here are under 20,000 clones, around nine tenths observed once, and the top ten hold more than 4%. Of note for this clone: The antigen remains undetermined.

The TCR was taken from a human donor with head and neck squamous cell carcinoma. The gene calls are TRBV20-1 and TRBJ2-7; D is unresolved. Sequencing was performed on CD8+ T cells sorted from blood. Subset noted: total memory CD8 T cells (CD45RA-CCR7+/-) from blood or uninvolved lymph node. The CDR3 loop reads CSAREAYEQYF. The CDR3 bases are TGCAGTGCTAGAGAGGCTTACGAGCAGTACTTC.